This TCR beta chain came from a study of OX40 agonist ivuxolimab in advanced cancers. This CDR3 comprises 16 residues. Trimming took 4 bases from V and 2 from J; bases not matched to a gene: 10. From germline, CDR1 is SGHTS and CDR2 YDEGEE. Clones were sequenced by immunoSEQ multiplex PCR, and TCRdb holds only the in-frame ones, with some missing. The data contain 50,000 to 65,000 clones, approximately 92% of them seen just once; the ten biggest clones take up around 12%. The material sequenced was CD4+ or CD8+ T cells sorted from blood, taken in a trial of the OX40 agonist ivuxolimab. V and J are TRBV5-8 and TRBJ1-2; TRBD1 matches at 8 bases. The source is an adult with an advanced solid tumor such as melanoma, head and neck, liver or kidney cancer. The CDR3 region has the DNA TGTGCCAGCAGCCCCGAGGACAGGGCTCCGAACTATGGCTACACCTTC. As protein: CASSPEDRAPNYGYTF.